The clone carrying this T cell receptor beta chain has only one observation. Its target is not known. Cells were stimulated with overlapping HIV-1 Gag 15-mer peptides. Sorting selected CD4+ T cells upregulating both CD40 ligand and CD69. The CDR3 is 12 residues long. V lost 12 bases and J 4 bases, leaving 12 bases between the germline ends. Germline V CDR1 and CDR2: KGHDR, SFDVKD. The sample is drawn from a study of persistence of HIV-infected CD4 T cells. Study-level points and caveats: Within sorted populations, more oligoclonal TCRs accompanied more oligoclonal proviruses.

This was the immunoSEQ version 4 assay in survey mode. Using immunoSEQ multiplex PCR, the repertoire was profiled, and TCRdb retains in-frame clones only, with some absent. This table holds some 13,000 clones, about 66% found once. The material sequenced was CD4+ T cells sorted from PBMCs after approximately 18-hour stimulation, taken from a patient who received antiretroviral therapy. The clonotype was recovered from an adult man with HIV who was CMV-seropositive. The chain is built from TRBV24-1 and TRBJ2-1; a possible D gene is TRBD2 (5 bases). The CDR3 loop reads CASSDSYNEQFF. The CDR3 DNA follows: TGTGCCTCCTCGGACTCTTACAATGAGCAGTTCTTC.